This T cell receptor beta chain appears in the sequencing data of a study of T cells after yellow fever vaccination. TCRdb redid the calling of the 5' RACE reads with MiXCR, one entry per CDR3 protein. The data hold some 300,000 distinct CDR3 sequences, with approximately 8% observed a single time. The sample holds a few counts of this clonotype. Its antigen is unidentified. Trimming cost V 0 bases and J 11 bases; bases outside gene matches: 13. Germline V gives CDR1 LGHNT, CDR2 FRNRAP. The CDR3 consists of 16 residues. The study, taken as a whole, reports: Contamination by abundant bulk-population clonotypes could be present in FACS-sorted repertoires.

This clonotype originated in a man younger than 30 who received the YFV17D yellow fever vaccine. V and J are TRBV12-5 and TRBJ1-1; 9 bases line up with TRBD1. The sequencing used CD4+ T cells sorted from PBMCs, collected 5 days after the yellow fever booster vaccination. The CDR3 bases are TGTGCTAGTGGTTTGGTACTTTCCGGACAGGGGTCGAAGGCTTTCTTT. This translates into CASGLVLSGQGSKAFF.